One and the same sample provided the 25 T cell receptor beta chains below, sequenced in a study of blood T cell repertoires in COVID-19. TCRdb's copy holds only in-frame clones and misses some; the assay was immunoSEQ multiplex PCR. The sample yields around 95,000 clones, about 80% seen once. The specimen sequenced was peripheral blood. These receptors all come from a woman aged 70-85 years with acute or convalescent COVID-19.

V usage is TRBV6-5 and J usage is TRBJ1-1; D ambiguous. The CDR3 extends over 14 amino acids. Germline lookup yields CDR1 MNHEY and CDR2 SVGAGI. Between the trimmed V and J ends, which lost 7 bases and 0 bases, there was a span of 12 bases. As DNA, the CDR3 is TGTGCCAGCACCAGCTCGGGGTTGAACACTGAAGCTTTCTTT. Protein sequence: CASTSSGLNTEAFF.

The chain links TRBV25-1 to TRBJ1-3; D may be TRBD1 (5 bases). The CDR3 consists of 13 residues. From germline, CDR1 is MGHDK and CDR2 SYGVNS. The ends were cut back, 5 bases at V and 5 bases at J, with 10 bases in the middle. For the CDR3, the DNA is TGTGCCAGCAGTCTGGCAGGGCGAAACACCATATATTTT. Its protein is CASSLAGRNTIYF.

V gene TRBV6-1 combines with J gene TRBJ1-4; a weak D match, TRBD1 (5 bases). V was trimmed by 2 bases and J by 2 bases, leaving 12 bases between them. The CDR3 sequence is 16 residues long. Germline V gene sequence: CDR1 MNHNS, CDR2 SASEGT. The CDR3 DNA is TGTGCCAGCAGTGAACGGGGGGGACCGACTAATGAAAAACTGTTTTTT. Its translation is CASSERGGPTNEKLFF.

The chain employs TRBV9 and TRBJ1-6; 9 bases are shared with TRBD1. The CDR3 is made up of 14 amino acids. Germline lookup yields CDR1 SGDLS and CDR2 YYNGEE. The trim removed 5 bases at V and 5 bases at J, leaving 2 bases unmatched. CDR3 bases: TGTGCCAGCAGGGGACAGGGAAATAATTCACCCCTCCACTTT. Amino acid sequence: CASRGQGNNSPLHF.

V gene TRBV3-1 (or the pseudogene TRBV3-2) combines with J gene TRBJ1-4; TRBD1 agrees at 9 bases. Germline V lookup: CDR1 LGHDT, CDR2 YNNKEL (reference sequence). The length of the CDR3 is 16 residues. V lost 2 bases to trimming and J lost 7 bases; unmatched junction nucleotides: 8. The CDR3 here is CASSQNHGTGSEKLFF. CDR3 DNA sequence: TGTGCCAGCAGCCAAAACCACGGGACAGGGAGTGAAAAACTGTTTTTT.

The V gene is TRBV19, the J gene TRBJ1-1; the D gene is possibly TRBD1 (6 bases). Trimming took off 10 bases at V and 10 bases at J, with 19 bases between the two ends. The CDR3 consists of 12 residues. Germline assignment: CDR1 LNHDA and CDR2 SQIVND (reference sequence). The DNA for the CDR3 is TGTGCCACCCGGGGGGCTCCTGGATCAGCTTTCTTT. Protein: CATRGAPGSAFF.

The chain recombines TRBV29-1 with TRBJ1-1; D may be TRBD1 (5 bases). V was pared by 4 bases and J by 3 bases, with 12 bases between. The germline gives CDR1 SQVTM, CDR2 ANQGSEA. CDR3 length equals 13 residues. The CDR3 protein is CSVGGGNDTEAFF. DNA of the CDR3: TGCAGCGTTGGGGGGGGAAACGACACTGAAGCTTTCTTT.

This rearrangement joins TRBV30 to TRBJ2-3; 8 nucleotides line up with TRBD1. CDR1 and CDR2 from the germline V gene are GTSNPN and SVGIG (reference sequence). This CDR3 contains 11 residues. V shed 2 bases and J 12 bases; nucleotides not matched to a gene: 4. DNA of the CDR3: TGTGCCTGGAGTCCGGACAGGGCCCAGTATTTT. Amino acids: CAWSPDRAQYF.

CDR3 sequence reads: CAWSVRGTDTQYF. CDR3 nucleotides: TGTGCCTGGAGTGTGCGGGGCACAGATACGCAGTATTTT. The chain has TRBV30 and TRBJ2-3, with a weak D call TRBD2 (5 bases). The germline V gene encodes CDR1 GTSNPN and CDR2 SVGIG (reference sequence). This CDR3 contains 13 residues. Trimming took 0 bases from V and 1 from J, leaving 5 bases between them.

The chain joins TRBV6-2 or TRBV6-3 to TRBJ1-3; D might be TRBD1 (6 bases). The CDR3 has 15 amino acids. Looked up from germline, CDR1 is MNHEY and CDR2 is SVGEGT. The V end was cut by 6 bases, the J end by 0 bases, with 12 bases between. The CDR3 sequence is CASSRTVSSGNTIYF. Here the CDR3 DNA reads TGTGCCAGCAGCCGGACAGTTTCCTCTGGAAACACCATATATTTT.

The chain carries TRBV7-2 and TRBJ2-2, with unresolved D. V gave up 7 bases and J gave up 7 bases, with 10 bases separating them. CDR3 length: 12 residues. Germline lookup yields CDR1 SGHTA and CDR2 FQGNSA. For the CDR3, the DNA is TGTGCCAGCAACCCCAGAGGCGGGGAGCTGTTTTTT. Protein product: CASNPRGGELFF.

This clone was detected once. The V call is TRBV7-2, the J call TRBJ1-3; D gene unclear. Trimming pared 5 bases from V and 0 bases from J, leaving 17 bases between. The CDR3 has 17 amino acids. Germline CDR1 and CDR2: SGHTA and FQGNSA. The CDR3 reads CASSKNSGDRSGNTIYF. DNA of the CDR3: TGTGCCAGCAGCAAAAACTCAGGTGACCGCTCTGGAAACACCATATATTTT.

V usage is TRBV16 and J usage is TRBJ1-4; 8 nucleotides agree with TRBD1. The V gene's germline CDR1 is KGHSY and CDR2 FQNENV. Trimming at V came to 6 bases and at J to 8 bases, leaving 8 bases not matched to a gene. This CDR3 is 14 amino acids long. CDR3 amino acids: CASRHGQGGEKLFF. The DNA for the CDR3 is TGTGCCAGCAGACACGGACAGGGTGGGGAAAAACTGTTTTTT.

The chain's CDR3 is CASSREAEAFF. CDR3 bases: TGTGCCAGCAGCCGCGAAGCGGAAGCTTTCTTT. The chain links TRBV13 to TRBJ1-1; D unclear. The germline V and J ends were trimmed by 5 bases and 8 bases, with 9 bases remaining between them. This CDR3 is built from 11 residues. CDR1 is PRHDT and CDR2 is FYEKMQ in the germline V gene (reference sequence).

The chain uses TRBV6-5 and TRBJ1-2; D gene uncertain. Trimming took 6 bases from V and 4 from J, leaving 18 bases between them. This CDR3 comprises 15 residues. Germline V gene sequence: CDR1 MNHEY, CDR2 SVGAGI. CDR3 loop: CASRSQTGISYGYTF. The CDR3, as DNA: TGTGCCAGCAGATCCCAGACCGGGATCTCCTATGGCTACACCTTC.

In its sample, this clone was seen once. This chain connects TRBV6-5 to TRBJ2-1; 10 bases agree with TRBD1. The germline V gene encodes CDR1 MNHEY and CDR2 SVGAGI. The V gene end was trimmed by 10 bases and the J gene end by 10 bases; junction bases not matched to a gene: 10. The CDR3 extends over 13 amino acids. This CDR3 reads CATTGTGVGEQFF. The CDR3 DNA is TGTGCCACCACCGGGACAGGGGTAGGCGAGCAGTTCTTC.

J is TRBJ1-1 and V is TRBV9; no clear D. This CDR3 spans 15 amino acids. CDR1 is SGDLS, CDR2 YYNGEE, per germline. Trimming took off 3 bases at V and 4 bases at J, with 16 bases between the two ends. Here the CDR3 reads CASSAIQAAGTEAFF. The CDR3 DNA reads as TGTGCCAGCAGCGCGATTCAGGCTGCGGGCACTGAAGCTTTCTTT.

The chain is built from TRBV11-2 and TRBJ2-5, with D unresolved. Trimming took off 5 bases at V and 2 bases at J, with 15 bases between the two ends. The CDR3 length is 15 residues. Germline CDR1 SGHAT, CDR2 FQNNGV. CDR3 protein: CASSPTTSRQETQYF. The CDR3 DNA is TGTGCCAGCAGCCCGACAACTTCCCGGCAAGAGACCCAGTACTTC.

The chain carries TRBV5-1 and TRBJ2-7; maybe TRBD1 (6 bases). Germline V gives CDR1 SGHRS, CDR2 YFSETQ. This CDR3 has 15 residues. Trimming left V 5 bases short and J 0 bases short, with 15 bases between. The DNA of the CDR3 is TGCGCCAGCAGTCAAACTCAGGGGCCCTCCTACGAGCAGTACTTC. Its protein product is CASSQTQGPSYEQYF.

This chain connects TRBV19 to TRBJ1-4, with no clear D. Germline lookup yields CDR1 LNHDA and CDR2 SQIVND (reference sequence). CDR3 length: 15 amino acids. V dropped 6 bases and J dropped 5 bases, with 16 bases sitting between them. CDR3 DNA: TGTGCCAGTAGCATCGACCGGGTCCCCAATGAAAAACTGTTTTTT. Protein: CASSIDRVPNEKLFF.

The chain links TRBV6-5 to TRBJ2-1; tentatively, D is TRBD2 (5 bases). The germline V and J ends were trimmed by 6 bases and 0 bases, with 9 bases remaining between them. Germline V gene lookup returns CDR1 MNHEY and CDR2 SVGAGI. This CDR3 contains 14 residues. CDR3 region: CASRGVTSYNEQFF. CDR3 nucleotide sequence: TGTGCCAGCAGGGGAGTAACCTCCTACAATGAGCAGTTCTTC.

The chain has TRBV29-1 and TRBJ2-5; 12 nucleotides match TRBD1. The CDR3 has 15 residues. In germline, CDR1 is SQVTM, CDR2 ANQGSEA. The trim removed 6 bases at V and 5 bases at J, leaving 10 bases unmatched. In nucleotides, the CDR3 is TGCAGCGTCGCCTCGGGGACAGGGGGCCGGGAGACCCAGTACTTC. It encodes CSVASGTGGRETQYF.

This clone was recorded a few times. The rearrangement links TRBV6-5 to TRBJ2-1, with 10 bases that match TRBD2. The CDR3 length is 14 residues. Germline loops: CDR1 MNHEY, CDR2 SVGAGI. Trimming at V came to 6 bases and at J to 4 bases, leaving 3 bases not matched to a gene. The CDR3 here is CASRLAGTYNEQFF. CDR3 nucleotides: TGTGCCAGCAGACTAGCGGGGACGTACAATGAGCAGTTCTTC.

The chain is built from TRBV3-1 (or the pseudogene TRBV3-2) and TRBJ1-1; D might be TRBD1 (5 bases). This CDR3 has 13 residues. The ends were cut back, 0 bases at V and 5 bases at J, with 7 bases in the middle. CDR1 and CDR2 from the germline V gene are LGHDT and YNNKEL (reference sequence). The CDR3: CASSQEGGTEAFF. In DNA form, the CDR3 reads TGTGCCAGCAGCCAAGAGGGGGGAACTGAAGCTTTCTTT.

The CDR3 loop reads CASSVGGGAGNEQFF. DNA of the CDR3: TGTGCCAGCAGCGTAGGCGGGGGGGCCGGCAATGAGCAGTTCTTC. The chain employs TRBV9 and TRBJ2-1, with 9 bases fitting TRBD2. Germline loops: CDR1 SGDLS, CDR2 YYNGEE. CDR3 length: 15 residues. V was pared by 0 bases and J by 6 bases, with 4 bases of the junction left unmatched.